These 31 T cell receptor beta chains share one sample of origin, sequenced in a study of T cell repertoires in cytomegalovirus infection. From the reads, TCRdb called clonotypes with MiXCR, one entry per CDR3 protein. The repertoire holds fewer than 900,000 distinct CDR3 sequences, with 29% as singletons. No antigens are known for them. The sequencing used cultured CD8+ T cells from PBMCs, collected from culture after CMV antigen stimulation. These receptors all come from a human donor in good health (CMV status not recorded). Some clones in this sample may be carry-over from other donors' samples.

This chain joins TRBV14 and TRBJ2-7; possible D gene TRBD1, 5 bases. Trimming took off 0 bases at V and 3 bases at J, with 18 bases between the two ends. Germline V gene data show CDR1 as SGHDN and CDR2 as FVKESK. There are 17 residues in the CDR3. The CDR3 loop is CASSQDEETGQYYEQYF. In nucleotides, the CDR3 is TGTGCCAGCAGCCAAGATGAGGAAACAGGACAATACTACGAGCAGTACTTC.

The V gene is TRBV5-1, the J gene TRBJ1-1; D possibly corresponds to TRBD1 (6 bases). Trimming left V 4 bases short and J 4 bases short, with 14 bases between. This CDR3 has 14 amino acids. Germline assignment: CDR1 SGHRS and CDR2 YFSETQ. The DNA for the CDR3 is TGCGCCAGCAGCATCAGGGGTTCTGGCACTGAAGCTTTCTTT. Its protein product is CASSIRGSGTEAFF.

This chain connects TRBV14 to TRBJ2-2, with D perhaps given as TRBD1 or TRBD2 (5 bases each). The germline V gene encodes CDR1 SGHDN and CDR2 FVKESK. The CDR3 is 15 amino acids. Trimming removed 4 bases from V and 0 bases from J, with 9 bases in between. The CDR3 is CASSPGPPNTGELFF. The CDR3 region has the DNA TGTGCCAGCAGCCCGGGACCGCCGAACACCGGGGAGCTGTTTTTT.

The CDR3 bases are TGTGCCAGCACGGTCCGGGGCCAATATCAGCCCCAGCATTTT. This codes for CASTVRGQYQPQHF. The chain is built from TRBV13 and TRBJ1-5; TRBD1 is a possible D gene (5 bases). V shed 7 bases and J shed 5 bases, with 15 bases lying between them. The germline V gene encodes CDR1 PRHDT and CDR2 FYEKMQ (reference sequence). The CDR3 runs to 14 residues.

The chain carries TRBV20-1 and TRBJ2-7, with TRBD2 identical over 13 bases. This CDR3 has 17 residues. Germline CDR1 and CDR2: DFQATT and SNEGSKA (reference sequence). Trimming cost V 4 bases and J 0 bases; bases outside gene matches: 9. The CDR3 nucleotides read TGCAGTGCTAACGTGGGACTAGCGGGGACTAGCTCCTACGAGCAGTACGTC. As protein: CSANVGLAGTSSYEQYV.

V is TRBV7-9 and J is TRBJ1-1; 10 bases map to TRBD1. V trimming: 5 bases; J trimming: 5 bases; junction bases outside the gene matches: 8. The CDR3 loop spans 15 amino acids. The germline gives CDR1 SEHNR, CDR2 FQNEAQ (reference sequence). The CDR3 DNA reads TGTGCCAGCAGCATAGGGGACAGGGGACGTACTGAAGCTTTCTTT. Translated, it gives CASSIGDRGRTEAFF.

The rearrangement uses TRBV12-3 or TRBV12-4 and TRBJ2-5; D is unresolved. V shed 5 bases and J shed 4 bases, with 5 bases lying between them. The CDR3 is 11 residues long. CDR3 residues: CASSMTETQYF. For the CDR3, the DNA is TGTGCCAGCAGTATGACAGAGACCCAGTACTTC.

The V gene is TRBV7-8, the J gene TRBJ2-1; D is perhaps TRBD2 (6 bases). The CDR3 runs 16 residues. The ends were cut back, 0 bases at V and 8 bases at J, with 17 bases in the middle. The germline CDR1 and CDR2 sequences are SGHVS and FQNEAQ. CDR3 loop: CASSLAAAGPRDEQFF. Here the CDR3 DNA reads TGTGCCAGCAGCTTAGCTGCGGCGGGACCCCGGGATGAGCAGTTCTTC.

The gene calls are TRBV6-5 and TRBJ2-7, with 9 nucleotides matching TRBD1. V lost 6 bases, J lost 5 bases, and 8 bases stayed unmatched. CDR1 and CDR2 from the germline V gene are MNHEY and SVGAGI. The CDR3 is 14 residues long. CDR3: CASRAGTGFNEQYF. In nucleotides, the CDR3 is TGTGCCAGCAGGGCCGGGACAGGGTTCAACGAGCAGTACTTC.

V gene TRBV14 combines with J gene TRBJ1-6; perhaps TRBD1 as D (5 bases). CDR3 length: 14 amino acids. V dropped 3 bases and J dropped 7 bases, with 10 bases sitting between them. Per germline, CDR1 SGHDN and CDR2 FVKESK. The DNA of the CDR3 is TGTGCCAGCAGCCAGCCAGGGTCGAATTCACCCCTCCACTTT. It yields the protein CASSQPGSNSPLHF.

This clonotype appeared a few times. The gene calls are TRBV7-9 and TRBJ1-5; no clear D. Germline assignment: CDR1 SEHNR and CDR2 FQNEAQ (reference sequence). V was shortened by 5 bases and J by 12 bases, with 14 bases between the two germline ends. The CDR3 extends over 12 amino acids. CDR3: CASSHGPLDQHF. CDR3 sequence (DNA): TGTGCCAGCAGCCACGGGCCCCTGGACCAGCATTTT.

The genes are TRBV15 and TRBJ2-3; tentative D call: TRBD2 (6 bases). This CDR3 contains 14 residues. V lost 4 bases and J 1 base, leaving 9 bases between the germline ends. Germline CDR1 reads LNHNV; CDR2 reads YYDKDF (reference sequence). The CDR3 is CATSTSEGTDTQYF. The CDR3 bases are TGTGCCACCAGCACTAGCGAAGGCACAGATACGCAGTATTTT.

In its sample, this clonotype was seen a few times. J is TRBJ2-5 and V is TRBV7-8; 7 positions agree with TRBD1. Germline lookup yields CDR1 SGHVS and CDR2 FQNEAQ. The J segment lost 1 base and the V segment lost 5 bases, leaving 4 bases of the junction unmatched. CDR3 length equals 14 residues. The CDR3 coding sequence is TGTGCCAGCAGCGTCGGGGACAGCCAAGAGACCCAGTACTTC. It encodes CASSVGDSQETQYF.

This clonotype was found a few times. A read error may be the cause here, since a much bigger clone is one base away. The V gene is TRBV11-1, the J gene TRBJ1-2; 8 bases align to TRBD1. The germline V gene has CDR1 SGHAT and CDR2 FQDESV (reference sequence). Trimming took 5 bases from V and 3 from J; bases not matched to a gene: 2. There are 13 residues in the CDR3. Here the CDR3 DNA reads TGTGCCAGCAGCCCGGGACAGGACTATGGCTACACCTTC. It encodes CASSPGQDYGYTF.

A few counts support this clonotype. The V gene is TRBV7-9, the J gene TRBJ2-5, with TRBD2 matching 11 bases. V was clipped by 5 bases and J by 2 bases; unmatched bases: 7. Germline CDR1 is SEHNR and CDR2 is FQNEAQ (reference sequence). This CDR3 region has 16 residues. Here the CDR3 reads CASSPLAGGRQETQYF. CDR3 coding DNA: TGTGCCAGCAGCCCCTTAGCGGGGGGGCGGCAAGAGACCCAGTACTTC.

V usage is TRBV29-1 and J usage is TRBJ2-1, with D unclear. This CDR3 spans 14 amino acids. Trimming took 3 bases from V and 0 from J, leaving 9 bases between them. The germline V gene has CDR1 SQVTM and CDR2 ANQGSEA. CDR3 sequence: CSVDMPGSYNEQFF. In DNA, the CDR3 is TGCAGCGTTGATATGCCTGGCTCCTACAATGAGCAGTTCTTC.

V gene TRBV27 combines with J gene TRBJ1-1; D remains unclear. Trimming took 5 bases from V and 2 from J, leaving 12 bases between them. The CDR3 extends over 14 amino acids. Germline V gene data show CDR1 as MNHEY and CDR2 as SMNVEV (reference sequence). CDR3 coding DNA: TGTGCCAGCAGTAACCGGGCCTATAACACTGAAGCTTTCTTT. Its translation is CASSNRAYNTEAFF.

V is TRBV27 and J is TRBJ2-7; D not resolved. Trimming shortened V by 4 bases and J by 3 bases, and 10 bases separated the two germline ends. The CDR3 loop spans 13 amino acids. Germline assignment: CDR1 MNHEY and CDR2 SMNVEV (reference sequence). CDR3 in DNA: TGTGCCAGCAGTTCTGGAGTTCTCTACGAGCAGTACGTC. Protein product: CASSSGVLYEQYV.

This clonotype was seen many times. The V call is TRBV7-9, the J call TRBJ2-7; D might be TRBD1 (5 bases). Germline CDR1 reads SEHNR; CDR2 reads FQNEAQ (reference sequence). This CDR3 has 15 residues. Trimming left V 1 base short and J 1 base short, with 11 bases between. The CDR3 loop is CASSLESQGSYEQYV. The CDR3 nucleotides read TGTGCCAGCAGCTTAGAGTCCCAGGGATCCTACGAGCAGTACGTC.

This clonotype was seen a few times. The rearrangement uses TRBV7-9 and TRBJ2-1; the D is unclear. Trimming stripped 3 bases from V and 3 bases from J, with 12 bases between. The CDR3 is 15 residues long. Looked up from germline, CDR1 is SEHNR and CDR2 is FQNEAQ (reference sequence). The CDR3 is CASSFPIVGYNEQFF. The CDR3 bases are TGTGCCAGCAGCTTTCCCATAGTAGGCTACAATGAGCAGTTCTTC.

The chain carries TRBV2 and TRBJ2-3, with D maybe TRBD1 (6 bases). The CDR3 loop spans 13 amino acids. The V end was cut by 4 bases, the J end by 2 bases, with 7 bases between. Germline lookup yields CDR1 SNHLY and CDR2 FYNNEI. CDR3 loop: CASSGQATDTQYF. The CDR3 nucleotides are TGTGCCAGCAGTGGACAGGCCACAGATACGCAGTATTTT.

This clonotype was detected many times. The genes are TRBV4-1 and TRBJ2-1; 8 bases map to TRBD2. In germline, CDR1 is MGHRA, CDR2 YSYEKL. The CDR3 covers 16 residues. V shed 3 bases and J 8 bases; nucleotides not matched to a gene: 12. The CDR3 DNA follows: TGCGCCAGCAGCCAGGGGAACGGCGGGGGGACCGATGAGCAGTTCTTC. Translated: CASSQGNGGGTDEQFF.

This clonotype was counted between two and nine times. The chain is built from TRBV7-6 and TRBJ1-1; D may be TRBD1 (5 bases). V lost 5 bases, J lost 3 bases, and 13 bases lay in between. CDR1 and CDR2 from the germline V gene are SGHVS and FNYEAQ. This CDR3 has 14 residues. The CDR3 loop reads CASSVPGRDTEAFF. The CDR3 coding sequence is TGTGCCAGCAGCGTTCCGGGACGAGACACTGAAGCTTTCTTT.

The V gene is TRBV4-1, the J gene TRBJ1-6, with 10 bases matching TRBD1. The CDR3 runs to 16 residues. Trimming took 3 bases from V and 8 from J; bases not matched to a gene: 7. The germline gives CDR1 MGHRA, CDR2 YSYEKL. The CDR3 spells CASSQDLGTGDSPLHF. The CDR3 region has the DNA TGCGCCAGCAGCCAGGACCTCGGGACAGGGGATTCACCCCTCCACTTT.

This clonotype was seen only a few times. The genes are TRBV28 and TRBJ2-5; no clear D gene. Germline V lookup: CDR1 MDHEN, CDR2 SYDVKM. The CDR3 totals 12 residues. The V gene lost 2 bases and the J gene lost 7 bases, with 8 bases spanning the gap. CDR3 bases: TGTGCCAGCAGTTTAGGGCCCGGGACCCAGTACTTC. Translation gives CASSLGPGTQYF.

V and J are TRBV6-5 and TRBJ2-1, with D possibly TRBD1 on 6 matching bases. Per germline, CDR1 MNHEY and CDR2 SVGAGI. V lost 8 bases and J lost 3, with 17 bases in between. The CDR3 contains 15 residues. The CDR3 loop is CASSQTGRYYNEQFF. CDR3 nucleotide sequence: TGTGCCAGCTCCCAGACAGGTCGGTACTACAATGAGCAGTTCTTC.

The chain uses TRBV19 and TRBJ1-2; D might be TRBD1 (5 bases). Per germline, CDR1 LNHDA and CDR2 SQIVND (reference sequence). The V gene lost 4 bases and the J gene lost 4 bases, with 19 bases spanning the gap. The length of the CDR3 is 16 residues. The CDR3 region is CASSTPAAGVIYGYTF. CDR3 DNA: TGTGCCAGTAGTACCCCCGCTGCGGGGGTCATCTATGGCTACACCTTC.

The chain joins TRBV28 to TRBJ1-5, with D hard to call. The CDR3 is 15 residues long. Germline CDR1 reads MDHEN; CDR2 reads SYDVKM. V was trimmed by 7 bases and J by 2 bases, leaving 15 bases between them. CDR3 protein: CASTPILLGNQPQHF. As DNA, the CDR3 is TGTGCCAGCACCCCCATCCTCCTTGGCAATCAGCCCCAGCATTTT.

The chain employs TRBV9 and TRBJ1-6; D ambiguous. This CDR3 spans 15 amino acids. Looked up from germline, CDR1 is SGDLS and CDR2 is YYNGEE. V shed 4 bases and J shed 14 bases, with 22 bases lying between them. CDR3 amino acids: CASSPGRAASRSLHF. The CDR3 DNA reads TGTGCCAGCAGCCCCGGTAGGGCCGCATCTCGATCCCTCCACTTT.

The chain carries TRBV9 and TRBJ2-6, with D perhaps assigned TRBD1 or TRBD2 (6 bases each). Trimming stripped 3 bases from V and 0 bases from J, with 28 bases between. CDR3 length: 22 amino acids. The germline CDR1 and CDR2 sequences are SGDLS and YYNGEE. The CDR3 loop reads CASSARTKEGGRSPSGANVLTF. CDR3 nucleotides: TGTGCCAGCAGCGCCCGTACCAAGGAGGGGGGCAGGTCACCCTCTGGGGCCAACGTCCTGACTTTC.

The rearrangement links TRBV4-3 to TRBJ2-6, with D possibly matching TRBD1 (5 bases). Germline-derived CDR1 and CDR2 are LGHNA and YSLEER. V was pared by 0 bases and J by 0 bases, with 12 bases between. The length of the CDR3 is 18 residues. DNA for the CDR3: TGCGCCAGCAGCCAAGAGACAGAATACATCTCTGGGGCCAACGTCCTGACTTTC. Protein sequence: CASSQETEYISGANVLTF.